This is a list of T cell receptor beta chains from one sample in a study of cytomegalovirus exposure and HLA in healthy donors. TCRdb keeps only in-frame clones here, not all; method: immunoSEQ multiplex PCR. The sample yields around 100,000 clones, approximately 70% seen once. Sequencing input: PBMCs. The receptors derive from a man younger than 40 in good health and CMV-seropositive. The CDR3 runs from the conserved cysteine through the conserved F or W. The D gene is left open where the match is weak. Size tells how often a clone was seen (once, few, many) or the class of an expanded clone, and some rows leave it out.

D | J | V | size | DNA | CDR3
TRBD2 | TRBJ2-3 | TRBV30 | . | TGTGCCTGCCGCCTTGGCGGCGGGAGGTCAGATACGCAGTATTTT | CACRLGGGRSDTQYF
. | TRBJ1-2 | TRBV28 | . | TGTGCCATCCAGTCCAGCTATGGCTACACCTTC | CAIQSSYGYTF
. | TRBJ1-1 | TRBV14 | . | TGTGCCAGCAGCCAAGTGACAGGTATTATAGGGGACACTGAAGCTTTCTTT | CASSQVTGIIGDTEAFF
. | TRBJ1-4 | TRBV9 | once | TGTGCCAGCAGCGTAGATGGCAGCGCAACTAATGAAAAACTGTTTTTT | CASSVDGSATNEKLFF
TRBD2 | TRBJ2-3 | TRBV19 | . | TGTGCCAGTAGTATAAGACTAGCGGTAAGACCCTCTAGCACAGATACGCAGTATTTT | CASSIRLAVRPSSTDTQYF
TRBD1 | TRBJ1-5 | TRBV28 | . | TGTGCCATAATACAGGGGGCTGGCAATCAGCCCCAGCATTTT | CAIIQGAGNQPQHF
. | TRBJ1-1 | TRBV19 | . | TGTGCCAGTACCATAGGGGTGGGGTACACTGAAGCTTTCTTT | CASTIGVGYTEAFF
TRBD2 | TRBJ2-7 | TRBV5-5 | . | TGTGCCAGCAGCAACCCGGGACTAGCGGGGGGGCGCTACGAGCAGTACTTC | CASSNPGLAGGRYEQYF
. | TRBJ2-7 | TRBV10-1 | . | TGCGCCAGCAGTGAGTCTCCAGGGGTAGCACCCTACTTC | CASSESPGVAPYF
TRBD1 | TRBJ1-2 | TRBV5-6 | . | TGTGCCAGCAGCCCGGGACAGGGTCACTATGGCTACACCTTC | CASSPGQGHYGYTF
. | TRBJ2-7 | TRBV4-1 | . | TGCGCCAGCAGCCGAGGACAAGACTACGAGCAGTACTTC | CASSRGQDYEQYF
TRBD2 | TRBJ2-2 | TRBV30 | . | TGTGCCTCCCCGGGAGGACTAGCGGCTGGCGGCCTGAACACCGGGGAGCTGTTTTTT | CASPGGLAAGGLNTGELFF
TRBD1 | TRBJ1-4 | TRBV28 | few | TGTGCCAGCAGTTTTGCAGGTTCGGACAGGTCGGAAAAACTGTTTTTT | CASSFAGSDRSEKLFF
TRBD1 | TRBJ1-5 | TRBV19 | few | TGTGCCAGTAGCATAACAGGGGGCGCAGGACATCAGCCCCAGCATTTT | CASSITGGAGHQPQHF
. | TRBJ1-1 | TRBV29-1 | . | TGCAGCGTTACGCCCCAGGGCAGCACTGAAGCTTTCTTT | CSVTPQGSTEAFF
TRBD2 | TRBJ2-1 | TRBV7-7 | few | TGTGCTAGCACCAAAGGGCTAGCGGGGGAGGTTACCTACAATGAGCAGTTCTTC | CASTKGLAGEVTYNEQFF
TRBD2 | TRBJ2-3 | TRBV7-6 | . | TGTGCCAGCAGCCGCCGGGCGCTAGCGGGAGCTGTCACAGATACGCAGTATTTT | CASSRRALAGAVTDTQYF
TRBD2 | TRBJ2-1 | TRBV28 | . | TGTGCCAGCAGTTTTCCGGGACTAGCGGGAAGGACGGAGCAGTTCTTC | CASSFPGLAGRTEQFF
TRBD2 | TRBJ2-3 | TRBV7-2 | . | TGTGCCAGCAGCCGGGACTATAAGGATACGCAGTATTTT | CASSRDYKDTQYF
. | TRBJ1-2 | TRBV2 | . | TGTGCCAGCAGTGCGTACAGGGTAGAGAGCTATGGCTACACCTTC | CASSAYRVESYGYTF
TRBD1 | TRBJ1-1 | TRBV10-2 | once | TGCGCCAGCAGAGCTCGGACAGGTCAGAACACTGAAGCTTTCTTT | CASRARTGQNTEAFF
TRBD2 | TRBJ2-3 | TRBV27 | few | TGTGCCAGCAGCCGACCGGGACTAGCGGGAGTTGATACGCAGTATTTT | CASSRPGLAGVDTQYF
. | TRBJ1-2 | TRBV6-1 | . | TGTGCCAGCAGTGACGGTTTCGGTCTTCTTAACTATGGCTACACCTTC | CASSDGFGLLNYGYTF
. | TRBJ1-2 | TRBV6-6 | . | TGTGCCAGCACCAACACAGGGTTGACAAACTATGGCTACACCTTC | CASTNTGLTNYGYTF
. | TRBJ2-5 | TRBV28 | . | TGTGCCAGCAGCCCCCACGCGGTTGTCGCCGGCCAAGAGACCCAGTACTTC | CASSPHAVVAGQETQYF